These 30 T cell receptor beta chains were all obtained from the same sample, sequenced in a study of cytomegalovirus exposure and HLA in healthy donors. The PCR contained 60 Vbeta and 13 Jbeta primers. Assay used: immunoSEQ multiplex PCR; TCRdb lists only in-frame clones, some missing. The sample yields 110,000 to 150,000 clones, roughly 80% seen once. Sequenced sample: PBMCs. These receptors all stem from a middle-aged woman in good health and CMV-seronegative.

The chain carries TRBV13 and TRBJ2-7; D is possibly TRBD1 (5 bases). The CDR3 length is 11 residues. V was cut by 1 base and J by 12 bases, with 10 bases left in between. The germline V gene encodes CDR1 PRHDT and CDR2 FYEKMQ (reference sequence). The CDR3 sequence: CASSLEDTLYF. In nucleotides, the CDR3 is TGTGCCAGCAGCTTAGAGGACACCCTGTACTTC.

Details on this clone: An end of the junction differs from the germline gene, which may be a read error. This chain connects TRBV11-2 to TRBJ2-1; D is possibly TRBD2 (7 bases). Germline assignment: CDR1 SGHAT and CDR2 FQNNGV. This CDR3 spans 13 amino acids. CDR3 in amino acids: CTSSLGGDNEQFF. CDR3 sequence (DNA): TGTACCAGCAGCTTAGGGGGGGACAATGAGCAGTTCTTC.

Regarding this clone: The junction does not match germline at one end; this may be a read error. The chain recombines TRBV5-5 with TRBJ2-7, with 8 bases aligning to TRBD1. This CDR3 contains 14 residues. Germline V gives CDR1 SGHKS, CDR2 YYEKEE (reference sequence). The CDR3 spells CASSSRDRRPERYF. Written as DNA, the CDR3 is TGTGCCAGCAGCTCCCGGGACAGGCGCCCAGAGCGGTACTTC. Variable domain in full (rest from reference TRBV5-5 and TRBJ2-7): DAGVTQSPTHLIKTRGQQVTLRCSPISGHKSVSWYQQVLGQGPQFIFQYYEKEERGRGNFPDRFSARQFPNYSSELNVNALLLGDSALYLCASSSRDRRPERYFGPGTRLTVT.

The chain combines TRBV11-2 with TRBJ1-1; 7 nucleotides align to TRBD1. V lost 5 bases to trimming and J lost 4 bases; unmatched junction nucleotides: 7. The CDR3 covers 14 residues. Germline CDR1 and CDR2: SGHAT and FQNNGV. The CDR3 reads CASSLTGVGTEAFF. The DNA for the CDR3 is TGTGCCAGCAGCCTCACAGGGGTCGGCACTGAAGCTTTCTTT.

The chain employs TRBV7-7 and TRBJ2-1, with TRBD1 identical over 9 bases. Germline V gene lookup returns CDR1 SSHAT and CDR2 FNYEAQ (reference sequence). Losses at the gene ends were 2 bases for V and 7 bases for J; bases not matched to a gene: 9. This CDR3 is 16 amino acids long. CDR3 sequence reads: CASSLSGTGLSNEQFF. CDR3 nucleotide sequence: TGTGCCAGCAGCTTATCCGGGACAGGGCTCTCTAATGAGCAGTTCTTC.

J is TRBJ2-3 and V is TRBV5-1, with 13 bases matching TRBD2. The ends lost 2 bases at V and 10 bases at J; junction bases unmatched: 19. This CDR3 is built from 19 residues. Germline V gene lookup returns CDR1 SGHRS and CDR2 YFSETQ. The CDR3 bases are TGCGCCAGCAGCTTTCCTAGTAGGGGACTAGCGGGGACCCCCCTTCCGCAGTATTTT. Encoded protein: CASSFPSRGLAGTPLPQYF.

The chain combines TRBV9 with TRBJ2-7, with a possible D match to TRBD1 (6 bases). V was trimmed by 4 bases and J by 2 bases, leaving 22 bases between them. CDR1 is SGDLS, CDR2 YYNGEE, per germline. The CDR3 is 17 residues long. The CDR3 nucleotides are TGTGCCAGCAGCTCCAAGGGGGTCTTCGGGCCTACCTACGAGCAGTACTTC. This codes for CASSSKGVFGPTYEQYF.

The CDR3 region is CAISEYARLYNEQFF. CDR3 in DNA: TGTGCCATCAGTGAGTACGCCAGACTTTACAATGAGCAGTTCTTC. The rearrangement uses TRBV10-3 and TRBJ2-1, with unresolved D. The CDR3 extends over 15 amino acids. Germline assignment: CDR1 ENHRY and CDR2 SYGVKD. Trimming left V 1 base short and J 4 bases short, with 11 bases between.

This clone has just a few counts. The chain is built from TRBV5-6 and TRBJ2-7; 7 nucleotides match TRBD1. From germline, CDR1 is SGHDT and CDR2 YYEEEE. V dropped 4 bases and J dropped 6; count of bases not matched to a gene: 7. CDR3 length equals 13 residues. The CDR3 DNA follows: TGTGCCAGCAGCGTCCCGACAGGGACCGAGCAGTACTTC. Its protein product is CASSVPTGTEQYF. Filled out from reference TRBV5-6 and TRBJ2-7, the complete variable domain reads DAGVTQSPTHLIKTRGQQVTLRCSPKSGHDTVSWYQQALGQGPQFIFQYYEEEERQRGNFPDRFSGHQFPNYSSELNVNALLLGDSALYLCASSVPTGTEQYFGPGTRLTVT.

The chain combines TRBV2 with TRBJ2-5; tentatively, D is TRBD1 (5 bases). Trimming cost V 6 bases and J 5 bases, with 13 bases left between them. The CDR3 has 13 residues. Looked up from germline, CDR1 is SNHLY and CDR2 is FYNNEI. The CDR3: CASSVQGSETQYF. In DNA form, the CDR3 reads TGTGCCAGCAGCGTCCAGGGCTCGGAGACCCAGTACTTC.

Only a few counts were recorded for this clone. The chain couples TRBV30 to TRBJ2-3; TRBD2 agrees at 7 bases. Germline CDR1 and CDR2: GTSNPN and SVGIG (reference sequence). This CDR3 region has 15 residues. The V segment lost 0 bases and the J segment 2 bases; nucleotides outside the gene matches: 5. The CDR3 region is CAWSVAGMDTDTQYF. In nucleotides, the CDR3 is TGTGCCTGGAGTGTAGCGGGGATGGACACAGATACGCAGTATTTT.

V usage is TRBV6-4 and J usage is TRBJ2-7; a possible D gene is TRBD1 (7 bases). The V gene's germline CDR1 is MRHNA and CDR2 SNTAGT. The CDR3 covers 16 residues. The ends were cut back, 8 bases at V and 0 bases at J, with 20 bases in the middle. The CDR3 sequence: CASEKEGAPNSYEQYF. Here the CDR3 DNA reads TGTGCCAGCGAGAAGGAGGGGGCTCCAAACTCCTACGAGCAGTACTTC.

This chain connects TRBV7-6 to TRBJ2-7, with TRBD2 identical over 11 bases. The junction had 4 bases not matched to a gene; V was cut back by 5 bases and J by 4 bases. The CDR3 is made up of 14 amino acids. CDR1 and CDR2 from the germline V gene are SGHVS and FNYEAQ. The DNA of the CDR3 is TGTGCCAGCAGCAATCGACTAGCGGGATACGAGCAGTACTTC. Translation: CASSNRLAGYEQYF.

The chain is built from TRBV5-4 and TRBJ2-7, with 7 bases matching TRBD1. Germline CDR1 and CDR2: SGHNT and YYREEE (reference sequence). The CDR3 loop spans 16 amino acids. Trimming took 1 base from V and 4 from J; bases not matched to a gene: 11. As DNA, the CDR3 is TGTGCCAGCAGCTTGAGCCAAACAGGGGCCCGGTACGAGCAGTACTTC. Its protein product is CASSLSQTGARYEQYF. The whole variable domain, remainder taken from reference TRBV5-4 and TRBJ2-7, is ETGVTQSPTHLIKTRGQQVTLRCSSQSGHNTVSWYQQALGQGPQFIFQYYREEENGRGNFPPRFSGLQFPNYSSELNVNALELDDSALYLCASSLSQTGARYEQYFGPGTRLTVT.

The chain links TRBV2 to TRBJ1-6, with TRBD1 identical over 9 bases. Looked up from germline, CDR1 is SNHLY and CDR2 is FYNNEI. V lost 3 bases to trimming and J lost 9 bases; unmatched junction nucleotides: 3. This CDR3 is 14 amino acids long. This CDR3 reads CASSEGQGGSPLHF. In DNA form, the CDR3 reads TGTGCCAGCAGTGAGGGACAGGGCGGTTCACCCCTCCACTTT.

CDR3 in amino acids: CASSVLGTMNTEAFF. The CDR3 DNA reads as TGTGCCAGCAGCGTTCTCGGGACAATGAACACTGAAGCTTTCTTT. This chain connects TRBV11-2 to TRBJ1-1; maybe TRBD1 (6 bases). The CDR3 covers 15 residues. Trimming cost V 5 bases and J 0 bases, with 13 bases left between them. CDR1 and CDR2 (germline): SGHAT, FQNNGV. The full variable domain, completed using reference TRBV11-2 and TRBJ1-1, is EAGVAQSPRYKIIEKRQSVAFWCNPISGHATLYWYQQILGQGPKLLIQFQNNGVVDDSQLPKDRFSAERLKGVDSTLKIQPAKLEDSAVYLCASSVLGTMNTEAFFGQGTRLTVV.

The chain recombines TRBV5-1 with TRBJ2-1; TRBD2 matches 13 bases. The ends lost 3 bases at V and 9 bases at J; junction bases unmatched: 6. The CDR3 is 15 amino acids. CDR1 is SGHRS, CDR2 YFSETQ, per germline. CDR3 amino acids: CASSSTSGREGEQFF. The CDR3 DNA sequence: TGCGCCAGCAGCTCAACTAGCGGGAGGGAGGGTGAGCAGTTCTTC.

This chain connects TRBV28 to TRBJ1-2; unclear D gene. V was cut by 5 bases and J by 6 bases, with 13 bases left in between. The V gene's germline CDR1 is MDHEN and CDR2 SYDVKM. The CDR3 contains 13 residues. The CDR3 DNA reads TGTGCCAGCAGTCGGACGGCGGGTCATGGCTACACCTTC. Amino acid sequence: CASSRTAGHGYTF.

V gene TRBV5-4 combines with J gene TRBJ2-7, with D perhaps TRBD2 (5 bases). The CDR3 is made up of 13 amino acids. Trimming pared 2 bases from V and 3 bases from J, leaving 9 bases between. CDR1 SGHNT and CDR2 YYREEE come from the germline V gene (reference sequence). The CDR3 nucleotides are TGTGCCAGCAGCTTCGGGGAAAACTACGAGCAGTACTTC. Protein: CASSFGENYEQYF.

This clone turned up a few times. This sequence joins TRBV6-5 and TRBJ1-2, with no clear D. The CDR3 sequence is 14 residues long. Per germline, CDR1 MNHEY and CDR2 SVGAGI. V lost 6 bases and J lost 4, with 15 bases in between. The CDR3, as DNA: TGTGCCAGCAGGCTGACTATAGATGCCTATGGCTACACCTTC. This encodes CASRLTIDAYGYTF.

The CDR3: CASSTSGTSNEKLFF. The CDR3 coding sequence is TGTGCCAGCAGTACATCCGGGACTTCGAATGAAAAACTGTTTTTT. The chain couples TRBV28 to TRBJ1-4, with D perhaps TRBD1 (5 bases). Germline CDR1 and CDR2: MDHEN and SYDVKM. CDR3 length: 15 amino acids. V dropped 5 bases and J dropped 5 bases, with 15 bases sitting between them.

CDR3 DNA: TGTGCCAGCAGCGTAGCTGTCACAGGGGACCCCTCTGGAAACACCATATATTTT. It codes for CASSVAVTGDPSGNTIYF. V usage is TRBV9 and J usage is TRBJ1-3; 7 bases map to TRBD1. Germline V gene data show CDR1 as SGDLS and CDR2 as YYNGEE. This CDR3 has 18 amino acids. Trimming took 0 bases from V and 0 from J; bases not matched to a gene: 9.

This clone was recorded a few times. The chain uses TRBV15 and TRBJ1-2; possible D gene TRBD1, 5 bases. CDR3 size: 13 residues. Between the trimmed V and J ends, which lost 6 bases and 0 bases, there was a span of 8 bases. CDR1 and CDR2 (germline): LNHNV, YYDKDF (reference sequence). CDR3 residues: CATRDTTNYGYTF. For the CDR3, the DNA is TGTGCCACCAGGGACACGACTAACTATGGCTACACCTTC.

The CDR3 coding sequence is TGTGCCAGCTCACCGCCCGGACAGGGGGGGAATCAGCCCCAGCATTTT. Translated: CASSPPGQGGNQPQHF. The rearrangement uses TRBV18 and TRBJ1-5, with 10 bases fitting TRBD1. This CDR3 has 16 amino acids. Germline V gene data show CDR1 as KGHSH and CDR2 as LQKENI. Trimming cost V 3 bases and J 4 bases; bases outside gene matches: 6. Drawing the rest from reference TRBV18 and TRBJ1-5, the complete variable domain is NAGVMQNPRHLVRRRGQEARLRCSPMKGHSHVYWYRQLPEEGLKFMVYLQKENIIDESGMPKERFSAEFPKEGPSILRIQQVVRGDSAAYFCASSPPGQGGNQPQHFGDGTRLSIL.

The chain uses TRBV19 and TRBJ2-5; 9 bases are shared with TRBD1. Germline V gene data show CDR1 as LNHDA and CDR2 as SQIVND (reference sequence). V lost 3 bases to trimming and J lost 4 bases; unmatched junction nucleotides: 6. The CDR3 sequence is 15 residues long. CDR3 coding DNA: TGTGCCAGTAGTATTGGGACAGGGTATCGAGAGACCCAGTACTTC. This encodes CASSIGTGYRETQYF.

This clone has more than one count but fewer than ten. This chain connects TRBV18 to TRBJ2-1; maybe TRBD2 (6 bases). Germline values: CDR1 KGHSH, CDR2 LQKENI. V lost 5 bases and J 7 bases, leaving 12 bases between the germline ends. CDR3 size: 13 residues. The CDR3 region is CASSTGVLNEQFF. CDR3 nucleotide sequence: TGTGCCAGCTCAACGGGGGTGTTGAATGAGCAGTTCTTC.

The chain recombines TRBV7-9 with TRBJ2-5, with TRBD1 identical over 8 bases. The J call is in doubt because the DNA end fits TRBJ2-7 better. The CDR3 consists of 15 residues. Germline CDR1 reads SEHNR; CDR2 reads FQNEAQ (reference sequence). The DNA for the CDR3 is TGTGCCAGCAGCCGCCCCGGGACAGGCTCCTACGAGCAGTACTTC. Translated: CASSRPGTGSYEQYF.

The J gene is TRBJ2-7, the V gene TRBV11-3, with D maybe TRBD2 (5 bases). This CDR3 region has 14 residues. Germline-derived CDR1 and CDR2 are SGHNT and YENEEA. V shed 1 base and J shed 1 base, with 8 bases lying between them. The CDR3 here is CASSLGLSSYEQYF. The CDR3 DNA reads as TGTGCCAGCAGCTTAGGACTATCTTCCTACGAGCAGTACTTC. Looking up the rest from reference TRBV11-3 and TRBJ2-7 gives the full variable domain: EAGVVQSPRYKIIEKKQPVAFWCNPISGHNTLYWYLQNLGQGPELLIRYENEEAVDDSQLPKDRFSAERLKGVDSTLKIQPAELGDSAVYLCASSLGLSSYEQYFGPGTRLTVT.

Details on this clone: The sample holds other DNA sequences that translate to the same CDR3. This rearrangement joins TRBV4-2 to TRBJ2-1, with 9 bases lining up with TRBD2. There are 16 residues in the CDR3. V shed 3 bases, J shed 3 bases, and the junction held 6 bases outside the gene matches. The V gene's germline CDR1 is LGHNA and CDR2 YNFKEQ. The chain's CDR3 is CASSHGDSGGYNEQFF. CDR3 nucleotides: TGTGCCAGCAGCCACGGAGATAGCGGGGGCTACAATGAGCAGTTCTTC.

This clone was recorded a few times. The chain employs TRBV6-4 and TRBJ2-1; TRBD2 is a possible D gene (5 bases). Trimming took 0 bases from V and 0 from J, leaving 9 bases between them. This CDR3 is built from 16 residues. Germline V gene lookup returns CDR1 MRHNA and CDR2 SNTAGT. CDR3: CASSDSEGPSYNEQFF. The CDR3, as DNA: TGTGCCAGCAGTGACTCCGAGGGCCCCTCCTACAATGAGCAGTTCTTC.